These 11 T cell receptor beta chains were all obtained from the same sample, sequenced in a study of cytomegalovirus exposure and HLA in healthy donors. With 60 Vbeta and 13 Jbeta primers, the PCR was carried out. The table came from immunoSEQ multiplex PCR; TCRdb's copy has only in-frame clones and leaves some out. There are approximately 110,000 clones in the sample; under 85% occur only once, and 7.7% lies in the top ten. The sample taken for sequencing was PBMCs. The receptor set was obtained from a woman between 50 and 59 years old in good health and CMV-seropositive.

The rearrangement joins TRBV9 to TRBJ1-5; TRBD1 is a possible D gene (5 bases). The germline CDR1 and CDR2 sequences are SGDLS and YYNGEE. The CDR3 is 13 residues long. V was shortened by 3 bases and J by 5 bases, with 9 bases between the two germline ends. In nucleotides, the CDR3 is TGTGCCAGCAGCGCGACAGAATATCAGCCCCAGCATTTT. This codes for CASSATEYQPQHF.

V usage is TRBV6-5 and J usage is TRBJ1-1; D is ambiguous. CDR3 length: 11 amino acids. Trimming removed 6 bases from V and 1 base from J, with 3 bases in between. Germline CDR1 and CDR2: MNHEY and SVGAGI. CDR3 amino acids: CASSRNTEAFF. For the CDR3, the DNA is TGTGCCAGCAGCAGGAACACTGAAGCTTTCTTT.

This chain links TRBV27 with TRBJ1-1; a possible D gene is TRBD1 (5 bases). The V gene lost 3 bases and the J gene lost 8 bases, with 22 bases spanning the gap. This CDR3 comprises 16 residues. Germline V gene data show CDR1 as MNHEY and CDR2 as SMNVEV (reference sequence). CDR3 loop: CASSFNLGRVGREAFF. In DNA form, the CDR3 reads TGTGCCAGCAGTTTTAACTTGGGACGGGTAGGGAGGGAAGCTTTCTTT.

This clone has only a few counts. The CDR3 nucleotides read TGTGCCAGCAGCCGAATTCCTAGGTTTCACTCCTACAATGAGCAGTTCTTC. This gives the protein CASSRIPRFHSYNEQFF. The chain uses TRBV7-7 and TRBJ2-1, with D uncertain. CDR3 length: 17 residues. The germline V and J ends were trimmed by 5 bases and 0 bases, with 17 bases remaining between them. Germline assignment: CDR1 SSHAT and CDR2 FNYEAQ (reference sequence). Using reference TRBV7-7 and TRBJ2-1 for the parts outside the CDR3, the full variable domain is GAGVSQSPRYKVTKRGQDVTLRCDPISSHATLYWYQQALGQGPEFLTYFNYEAQPDKSGLPSDRFSAERPEGSISTLTIQRTEQRDSAMYRCASSRIPRFHSYNEQFFGPGTRLTVL.

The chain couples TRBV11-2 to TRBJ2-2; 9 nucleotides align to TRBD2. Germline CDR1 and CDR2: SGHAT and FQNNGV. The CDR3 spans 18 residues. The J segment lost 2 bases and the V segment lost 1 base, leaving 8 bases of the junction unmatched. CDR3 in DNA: TGTGCCAGCAGCTTAGTTGGCGGGAGGGCCCTAAACACCGGGGAGCTGTTTTTT. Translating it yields CASSLVGGRALNTGELFF. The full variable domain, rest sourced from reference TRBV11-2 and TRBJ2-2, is EAGVAQSPRYKIIEKRQSVAFWCNPISGHATLYWYQQILGQGPKLLIQFQNNGVVDDSQLPKDRFSAERLKGVDSTLKIQPAKLEDSAVYLCASSLVGGRALNTGELFFGEGSRLTVL.

CDR3 nucleotide sequence: TGTGCCAGCAGCGTAAGACTAGCGGGTGACAATGAGCAGTTCTTC. It is translated as CASSVRLAGDNEQFF. The chain joins TRBV7-3 to TRBJ2-1; 10 bases match TRBD2. Germline V gene lookup returns CDR1 SGHTA and CDR2 FQGTGA. The junction had 6 bases not matched to a gene; V was cut back by 5 bases and J by 5 bases. The CDR3 extends over 15 amino acids.

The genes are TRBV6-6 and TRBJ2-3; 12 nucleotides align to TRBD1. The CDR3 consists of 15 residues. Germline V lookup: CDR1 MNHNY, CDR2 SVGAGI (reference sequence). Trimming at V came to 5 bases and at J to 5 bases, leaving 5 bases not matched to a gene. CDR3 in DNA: TGTGCCAGCAGTCACCGGGACAGGGGGCAAGATACGCAGTATTTT. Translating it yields CASSHRDRGQDTQYF.

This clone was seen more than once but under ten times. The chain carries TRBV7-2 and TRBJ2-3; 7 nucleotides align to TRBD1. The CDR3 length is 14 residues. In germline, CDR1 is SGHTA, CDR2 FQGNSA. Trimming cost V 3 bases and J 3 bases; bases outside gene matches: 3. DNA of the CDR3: TGTGCCAGCAGCTTCGTACAGGGGACAGATACGCAGTATTTT. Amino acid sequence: CASSFVQGTDTQYF.

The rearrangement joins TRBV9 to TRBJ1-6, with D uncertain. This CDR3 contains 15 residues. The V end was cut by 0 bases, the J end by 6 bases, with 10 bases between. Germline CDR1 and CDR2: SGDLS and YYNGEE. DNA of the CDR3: TGTGCCAGCAGCGTAGAGGCAGGTGGTAATTCACCCCTCCACTTT. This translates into CASSVEAGGNSPLHF.

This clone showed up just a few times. CDR3 coding DNA: TGTGCCACCAGCAGAGACACAAGGACTAGCGGGAGTGGCAAGCAGTACTTC. Translation gives CATSRDTRTSGSGKQYF. The chain links TRBV15 to TRBJ2-7; 13 nucleotides align to TRBD2. Germline trimming cut 0 bases from V and 8 bases from J; bases unmatched to any gene: 10. There are 17 residues in the CDR3. Germline V gene lookup returns CDR1 LNHNV and CDR2 YYDKDF (reference sequence).

This CDR3 is CASSAGGGYTF. CDR3 coding DNA: TGTGCCAGCAGTGCAGGGGGAGGCTACACCTTC. The chain carries TRBV6-4 and TRBJ1-2, with 7 bases fitting TRBD1. CDR1 MRHNA and CDR2 SNTAGT come from the germline V gene. The CDR3 runs 11 residues. V was clipped by 4 bases and J by 8 bases; unmatched bases: 1.